The next 11 T cell receptor beta chains were all read from a single sample in a study of blood T cell repertoires in COVID-19. Measured with immunoSEQ multiplex PCR; TCRdb has only the in-frame clones, and not every one. The sample contains 210,000 or so clones, under 90% of which appear only once. The sample comprised PBMCs or T cells enriched from blood (not recorded which). These receptors were taken from a woman aged 50 to 65 with acute COVID-19.

The rearrangement joins TRBV30 to TRBJ2-2; possibly TRBD1 for D (6 bases). The CDR3 sequence is 13 residues long. Germline loops: CDR1 GTSNPN, CDR2 SVGIG (reference sequence). The ends were cut back, 3 bases at V and 7 bases at J, with 12 bases in the middle. The CDR3 sequence is CAWSPQGFGELFF. The CDR3 DNA reads as TGTGCCTGGAGCCCCCAGGGGTTCGGGGAGCTGTTTTTT.

The CDR3 coding sequence is TGTGCCAGCTCCTCTGGACAGAGCCGCTCTGGAAACACCATATATTTT. Its protein product is CASSSGQSRSGNTIYF. V and J are TRBV18 and TRBJ1-3; D may be TRBD1 (6 bases). The CDR3 has 16 residues. Germline CDR1 is KGHSH and CDR2 is LQKENI. V shed 6 bases and J shed 0 bases, with 15 bases lying between them.

The chain combines TRBV12-5 with TRBJ2-3, with 9 bases lining up with TRBD1. The CDR3 extends over 12 amino acids. In germline, CDR1 is LGHNT, CDR2 FRNRAP. J lost 10 bases, V lost 6 bases, and 5 bases had no gene match. CDR3 region: CASGPDRGPQYF. As DNA, the CDR3 is TGTGCTAGTGGCCCGGACAGGGGTCCGCAGTATTTT.

The chain employs TRBV3-1 (or the pseudogene TRBV3-2) and TRBJ2-5; a weak D match, TRBD1 (5 bases). The CDR3 has 15 residues. V shed 7 bases and J shed 1 base, with 16 bases lying between them. Germline V CDR1 and CDR2: LGHDT, YNNKEL (reference sequence). The CDR3 sequence is CASTSTTGPQETQYF. Written as DNA, the CDR3 is TGTGCCAGCACCTCTACAACAGGCCCCCAAGAGACCCAGTACTTC.

V and J are TRBV3-1 (or the pseudogene TRBV3-2) and TRBJ1-1; 8 bases fit TRBD1. Germline values: CDR1 LGHDT, CDR2 YNNKEL (reference sequence). The V segment lost 1 base and the J segment 1 base; nucleotides outside the gene matches: 2. The CDR3 loop spans 15 amino acids. The chain's CDR3 is CASSQGGTGNTEAFF. The CDR3 nucleotides are TGTGCCAGCAGCCAAGGCGGGACAGGGAACACTGAAGCTTTCTTT.

V usage is TRBV19 and J usage is TRBJ2-1; 8 bases agree with TRBD1. The CDR3 extends over 14 amino acids. The V segment lost 9 bases and the J segment 4 bases; nucleotides outside the gene matches: 8. Germline V gene lookup returns CDR1 LNHDA and CDR2 SQIVND (reference sequence). CDR3 sequence (DNA): TGTGCCAGCAAACTGGGACAGGTATACAATGAGCAGTTCTTC. Residues: CASKLGQVYNEQFF.

The V call is TRBV5-6, the J call TRBJ2-7, with TRBD2 identical over 10 bases. The V gene's germline CDR1 is SGHDT and CDR2 YYEEEE. V trimming: 0 bases; J trimming: 6 bases; junction bases outside the gene matches: 9. The length of the CDR3 is 16 residues. For the CDR3, the DNA is TGTGCCAGCAGCTTGGTCCTGACTAGCGGGTCTGGCGAGCAGTACTTC. It encodes CASSLVLTSGSGEQYF. Using reference TRBV5-6 and TRBJ2-7 for the parts outside the CDR3, the full variable domain is DAGVTQSPTHLIKTRGQQVTLRCSPKSGHDTVSWYQQALGQGPQFIFQYYEEEERQRGNFPDRFSGHQFPNYSSELNVNALLLGDSALYLCASSLVLTSGSGEQYFGPGTRLTVT.

The rearrangement links TRBV19 to TRBJ1-2; 9 bases line up with TRBD1. This CDR3 spans 15 amino acids. V gave up 6 bases and J gave up 5 bases; unmatched junction bases: 10. CDR1 LNHDA and CDR2 SQIVND come from the germline V gene (reference sequence). CDR3 nucleotide sequence: TGTGCCAGTAGCGTCTTGGCCGGGACAGGGTATGGCTACACCTTC. Translation: CASSVLAGTGYGYTF.

V is TRBV6-5 and J is TRBJ1-1; a possible D gene is TRBD1 (5 bases). Trimming removed 6 bases at V and 6 bases at J, with 11 bases between. Germline V lookup: CDR1 MNHEY, CDR2 SVGAGI. The CDR3 spans 12 residues. The CDR3 region is CASSGRGAEAFF. The CDR3, as DNA: TGTGCCAGCAGCGGCCGGGGGGCTGAAGCTTTCTTT.

The J gene is TRBJ2-5, the V gene TRBV9; TRBD2 matches at 9 bases. The CDR3 covers 18 residues. Germline V gives CDR1 SGDLS, CDR2 YYNGEE. The V gene end was trimmed by 0 bases and the J gene end by 1 base; junction bases not matched to a gene: 10. The chain's CDR3 is CASSVDPGTSSPQETQYF. The CDR3 coding sequence is TGTGCCAGCAGCGTAGACCCCGGGACTAGCAGCCCCCAAGAGACCCAGTACTTC. Supplemented by reference TRBV9 and TRBJ2-5, the full variable domain reads DSGVTQTPKHLITATGQRVTLRCSPRSGDLSVYWYQQSLDQGLQFLIQYYNGEERAKGNILERFSAQQFPDLHSELNLSSLELGDSALYFCASSVDPGTSSPQETQYFGPGTRLLVL.

CDR3 sequence: CASSSRDRVNNEQFF. CDR3 bases: TGTGCCAGCTCCTCGAGGGACAGGGTAAACAATGAGCAGTTCTTC. This chain joins TRBV19 and TRBJ2-1; 9 positions agree with TRBD1. The CDR3 consists of 15 residues. From germline, CDR1 is LNHDA and CDR2 SQIVND (reference sequence). V was clipped by 9 bases and J by 5 bases; unmatched bases: 11.